The sequence of this TCR beta chain was determined in a study of shared clonotypes between healthy human individuals. The donors were adults (healthy and HIV-negative) with no recent acute infections or vaccinations. The study drew all its donors from Caucasian adults living in Nashville, Tennessee. Here immunoSEQ multiplex PCR was the method, and the copy in TCRdb shows in-frame clones only, minus some. This table has 2,100,000 or so clones, approximately 96% appearing once. The sequenced sample was naive CD4+ T cells sorted from blood. Stated subset: CD45RA+ positively selected. The sequence derives from a young man in good health.

In DNA form, the CDR3 reads TGTGCCAGCAGTCCCCGGGGGGGTTGGAACACTGAAGCTTTCTTT. It is translated as CASSPRGGWNTEAFF. This rearrangement joins TRBV2 to TRBJ1-1; D possibly corresponds to TRBD1 (5 bases). The CDR3 loop spans 15 amino acids. Trimming took off 5 bases at V and 1 base at J, with 14 bases between the two ends. Germline V lookup: CDR1 SNHLY, CDR2 FYNNEI.